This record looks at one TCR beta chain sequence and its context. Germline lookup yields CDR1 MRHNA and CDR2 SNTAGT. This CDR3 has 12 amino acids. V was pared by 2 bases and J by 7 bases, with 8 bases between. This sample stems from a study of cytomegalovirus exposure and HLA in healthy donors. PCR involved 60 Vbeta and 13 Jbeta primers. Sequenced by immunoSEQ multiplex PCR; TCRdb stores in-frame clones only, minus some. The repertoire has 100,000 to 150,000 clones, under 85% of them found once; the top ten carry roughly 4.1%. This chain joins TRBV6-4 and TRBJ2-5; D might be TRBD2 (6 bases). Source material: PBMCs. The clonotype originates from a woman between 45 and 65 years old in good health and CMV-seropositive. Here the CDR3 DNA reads TGTGCCAGCAGTGACCAGGGAGGGACCCAGTACTTC. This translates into CASSDQGGTQYF.